These T cell receptor beta chains were read from a single sample in a study of beta chain features in type 1 diabetes. Generated by immunoSEQ multiplex PCR, the TCRdb table keeps only in-frame clones and is missing some. Of hundreds of thousands of clones listed, about 30% were seen once; the top ten hold about 0.065%. Sequencing was carried out using naive CD4+ T cells from blood. The source of these receptors is a man younger than 30 in good health. CDR3s include the opening cysteine and the closing phenylalanine or tryptophan. A D gene is named only where the DNA matches it firmly. Some rows mark clone size as missing; the rest say once, few, many or name a class of expanded clone.

>TRBJ2-1|few|-|TRBV5-4
TGTGCCAGCAGCTTAGCCAGCTACAATGAGCAGTTCTTC
CASSLASYNEQFF
>TRBJ2-1|-|-|TRBV9
TGTGCCAGCAGCGTAGGGACTACGAAATACAATGAGCAGTTCTTC
CASSVGTTKYNEQFF
>TRBJ2-1|-|TRBD1|TRBV7-9
TGTGCCAGCAGCGCCTGGACAGGGACCCATGAGCAGTTCTTC
CASSAWTGTHEQFF
>TRBJ2-5|-|TRBD1|TRBV7-2
TGTGCCAGCAGCCATGTGACAGGGCAATGGGCCCAGTACTTC
CASSHVTGQWAQYF
>TRBJ1-2|-|-|TRBV7-9
TGTGCCAGCAGCTTAGGACAGTTAGTCCATGGCTACACCTTC
CASSLGQLVHGYTF
>TRBJ2-7|-|TRBD1|TRBV7-2
TGTGCCAGCAGCTCTCGGACAGGGGGCTTCTACGAGCAGTACTTC
CASSSRTGGFYEQYF
>TRBJ2-1|-|TRBD2|TRBV30
TGTGCCTGGAGTAAATTAGCGGGATCCTACAATGAGCAGTTCTTC
CAWSKLAGSYNEQFF
>TRBJ2-2|-|TRBD1|TRBV2
TGTGCCAGCATTCCGGACAGGGAGGTCACCGGGGAGCTGTTTTTT
CASIPDREVTGELFF
>TRBJ1-1|-|-|TRBV5-1
TGCGCCAGCAGAGACACAAGCTTGAACACTGAAGCTTTCTTT
CASRDTSLNTEAFF
>TRBJ1-1|few|-|TRBV6-6
TGTGCCAGCAGTTCCGGTGGAACTGAAGCTTTCTTT
CASSSGGTEAFF
>TRBJ2-3|-|TRBD2|TRBV7-2
TGTGCCAGCAGCCCGGGACTACCCACTAGCACAGATACGCAGTATTTT
CASSPGLPTSTDTQYF
>TRBJ2-7|few|TRBD2|TRBV30
TGTGCCTGGAGTGGACTAGCGGGAGTATACGAGCAGTACTTC
CAWSGLAGVYEQYF